This T cell receptor beta chain is drawn from a study of T cell clusters in autoimmune cytopenias. TRB rearrangements were amplified by touch-down multiplex PCR with mixed TRB-A/B primers. TCRdb re-called the multiplex PCR reads; every CDR3 protein appears as one record, without DNA. This repertoire includes about 12,000 distinct CDR3 sequences. TRB amplification used approximately 0.25 ug of peripheral blood genomic DNA. Broader study findings: TRB repertoire shifts in secondary cytopenia and chronic lymphocytic leukemia mostly reflected lymphoma, not autoimmunity. The cluster-lack signature was not seen for secondary cytopenia versus chronic lymphocytic leukemia. Exclusive TRB clusters were almost three-fold more numerous in healthy donors than in active autoimmune hepatitis.

By frequency, this clonotype is medium-sized. Antigen: not known. The CDR3 is made up of 11 amino acids. Germline V gives CDR1 GTSNPN, CDR2 SVGIG (reference sequence). The chain links TRBV30 to TRBJ2-3. The sample comprised peripheral blood. This receptor was taken from a human donor with an autoimmune cytopenia or autoimmune hepatitis (not recorded which). This CDR3 reads CALEGTDTQYF.